This T cell receptor beta chain was identified during a study of shared clonotypes between healthy human individuals. Overall study findings and caveats: What naive subsets generally showed was a larger estimated richness than memory subsets showed. Clonotype sharing levels among donors were expected to vary with sequencing depth.

In its sample, this clone was seen once. The antigen remains unidentified. The V gene lost 5 bases and the J gene lost 8 bases, with 14 bases spanning the gap. This CDR3 is 13 amino acids long. CDR1 is SNHLY, CDR2 FYNNEI, per germline. Sequencing was performed with immunoSEQ multiplex PCR; in TCRdb, only in-frame clones are kept and a portion is missing. The sample holds about 1.5 million clones; 95% to 99% are singletons and the top ten take approximately 0.44%. The clonotype originates from a man aged 25 to 40 in good health. Sequencing used naive CD4+ T cells sorted from blood. Subset meaning: CD45RA+ positively selected. The rearrangement uses TRBV2 and TRBJ2-3, with D possibly matching TRBD1 (7 bases). CDR3 DNA sequence: TGTGCCAGCAGTACCTACAGGGGAGGTACGCAGTATTTT. Translating gives CASSTYRGGTQYF.